This passage covers 27 T cell receptor beta chains from one sample sequenced in a study of shared clonotypes between healthy human individuals. Positive CCR7 selection of CD45RO-negative cells yielded the naive CD8 cells, and terminally differentiated effector memory CD45RA+ cells were excluded. Produced via immunoSEQ multiplex PCR; TCRdb's table is partial and in-frame only. The sample has around 1.9 million clones, just over 90% seen once. Specimen: naive CD8+ T cells from PBMCs. All receptors derive from a man aged 18 to 35 in good health. Some clones in this sample may be carry-over from other donors' samples.

V is TRBV4-3 and J is TRBJ2-5; maybe TRBD2 (6 bases). Trimming took off 1 base at V and 0 bases at J, with 9 bases between the two ends. Looked up from germline, CDR1 is LGHNA and CDR2 is YSLEER. CDR3 length: 15 amino acids. CDR3 in amino acids: CASSQALAYQETQYF. For the CDR3, the DNA is TGCGCCAGCAGCCAAGCCCTAGCGTACCAAGAGACCCAGTACTTC.

The rearrangement links TRBV28 to TRBJ2-5, with TRBD1 identical over 7 bases. Trimming removed 6 bases from V and 1 base from J; junction bases left unmatched: 8. Per the germline V gene, CDR1 is MDHEN and CDR2 is SYDVKM. The CDR3 is made up of 15 amino acids. The CDR3 reads CASRQKTGLQETQYF. The CDR3 region has the DNA TGTGCCAGCAGACAGAAGACAGGGCTCCAAGAGACCCAGTACTTC.

This clone appeared a few times. The chain joins TRBV7-9 to TRBJ1-1; D possibly corresponds to TRBD1 (5 bases). The V end was cut by 5 bases, the J end by 6 bases, with 10 bases between. Germline-derived CDR1 and CDR2 are SEHNR and FQNEAQ (reference sequence). The CDR3 has 12 amino acids. CDR3 in amino acids: CASSVRGSEAFF. CDR3 in DNA: TGTGCCAGCAGCGTTAGGGGTTCTGAAGCTTTCTTT.

V usage is TRBV4-1 and J usage is TRBJ1-4, with a possible D match to TRBD1 (5 bases). The CDR3 runs to 16 residues. Germline values: CDR1 MGHRA, CDR2 YSYEKL. The V and J ends lost 0 bases and 5 bases respectively, with 13 bases between them. CDR3 region: CASSQDAGYGNEKLFF. The CDR3 nucleotides are TGCGCCAGCAGCCAAGATGCAGGGTACGGAAATGAAAAACTGTTTTTT.

The chain joins TRBV13 to TRBJ2-1; no reliable D call. Trimming stripped 5 bases from V and 0 bases from J, with 11 bases between. CDR1 is PRHDT, CDR2 FYEKMQ, per germline (reference sequence). This CDR3 is 15 amino acids long. CDR3 bases: TGTGCCAGCAGCAAACTCAAGAGCTCCTACAATGAGCAGTTCTTC. This sequence encodes CASSKLKSSYNEQFF. Full variable domain (outside the CDR3, taken from reference TRBV13 and TRBJ2-1): AAGVIQSPRHLIKEKRETATLKCYPIPRHDTVYWYQQGPGQDPQFLISFYEKMQSDKGSIPDRFSAQQFSDYHSELNMSSLELGDSALYFCASSKLKSSYNEQFFGPGTRLTVL.

The rearrangement joins TRBV11-1 to TRBJ2-4, with a tentative D call TRBD1 (7 bases). The CDR3 length is 15 residues. Germline-derived CDR1 and CDR2 are SGHAT and FQDESV (reference sequence). Trimming removed 3 bases at V and 8 bases at J, with 17 bases between. The CDR3 DNA reads as TGTGCCAGCAGCTTGGTTCAGGGGGACTGGGACATTCAGTACTTC. It translates to CASSLVQGDWDIQYF. The full variable domain, rest sourced from reference TRBV11-1 and TRBJ2-4, is EAEVAQSPRYKITEKSQAVAFWCDPISGHATLYWYRQILGQGPELLVQFQDESVVDDSQLPKDRFSAERLKGVDSTLKIQPAELGDSAMYLCASSLVQGDWDIQYFGAGTRLSVL.

This chain uses TRBV15 with TRBJ2-3; D is unresolved. CDR3 size: 14 residues. The germline V and J ends were trimmed by 0 bases and 2 bases, with 6 bases remaining between them. Germline V gene data show CDR1 as LNHNV and CDR2 as YYDKDF (reference sequence). This CDR3 reads CATSRDHLTDTQYF. CDR3 in DNA: TGTGCCACCAGCAGAGATCATCTCACAGATACGCAGTATTTT.

The rearrangement links TRBV7-9 to TRBJ2-2, with 11 bases lining up with TRBD2. The CDR3 loop spans 16 amino acids. Trimming took 5 bases from V and 4 from J; bases not matched to a gene: 6. Germline assignment: CDR1 SEHNR and CDR2 FQNEAQ (reference sequence). The CDR3 loop is CASSPGLAGFTGELFF. CDR3 bases: TGTGCCAGCAGCCCTGGACTAGCGGGCTTCACCGGGGAGCTGTTTTTT.

The rearrangement joins TRBV7-2 to TRBJ2-1, with D possibly TRBD2 on 5 matching bases. Germline V gene lookup returns CDR1 SGHTA and CDR2 FQGNSA. Trimming left V 2 bases short and J 8 bases short, with 16 bases between. The CDR3 runs 15 residues. CDR3 nucleotide sequence: TGTGCCAGCAGCTTACTTTCTCGGGGTCCCCATGAGCAGTTCTTC. It translates to CASSLLSRGPHEQFF.

V is TRBV5-6 and J is TRBJ2-3, with TRBD1 identical over 8 bases. The V gene's germline CDR1 is SGHDT and CDR2 YYEEEE. The trim removed 1 base at V and 5 bases at J, leaving 6 bases unmatched. This CDR3 is 15 amino acids long. The CDR3 spells CASSLRQGARDTQYF. The CDR3 region has the DNA TGTGCCAGCAGCTTGAGGCAGGGGGCGAGAGATACGCAGTATTTT.

The chain carries TRBV7-9 and TRBJ2-5; the D gene could be TRBD1 or TRBD2 (5 bases each). The J call may not be correct, given that the DNA end is closer to TRBJ2-7. Germline-derived CDR1 and CDR2 are SEHNR and FQNEAQ (reference sequence). The CDR3 covers 13 residues. The DNA of the CDR3 is TGTGCCAGCAGCTTAAAGGGACCCTACGAGCAGTACTTC. Its translation: CASSLKGPYEQYF.

The chain links TRBV19 to TRBJ2-7; 9 bases are a match to TRBD1. CDR1 is LNHDA and CDR2 is SQIVND in the germline V gene (reference sequence). The CDR3 is made up of 17 amino acids. V shed 1 base and J 2 bases; nucleotides not matched to a gene: 9. Here the CDR3 reads CASSIARTGVMTYEQYF. CDR3 coding DNA: TGTGCCAGTAGTATAGCGCGGACAGGGGTTATGACCTACGAGCAGTACTTC.

CDR3 bases: TGCAGCGCCAAATATCTAGCGGGAGGGAGCTACGAGCAGTACTTC. Its translation is CSAKYLAGGSYEQYF. The V gene is TRBV29-1, the J gene TRBJ2-7, with 12 bases lining up with TRBD2. Germline V lookup: CDR1 SQVTM, CDR2 ANQGSEA. With V trimmed by 7 bases and J by 3 bases, 10 bases remained unmatched. The CDR3 has 15 residues.

The chain links TRBV6-5 to TRBJ2-1; no definite D call. The CDR3 has 13 residues. Germline-derived CDR1 and CDR2 are MNHEY and SVGAGI. V was trimmed by 4 bases and J by 7 bases, leaving 11 bases between them. The DNA of the CDR3 is TGTGCCAGCAGTTTAGGCCCACCTAATGAGCAGTTCTTC. The encoded protein is CASSLGPPNEQFF.

The rearrangement uses TRBV6-5 and TRBJ2-3, with D possibly TRBD2 on 5 matching bases. V shed 6 bases and J shed 2 bases, with 15 bases lying between them. Germline lookup yields CDR1 MNHEY and CDR2 SVGAGI. The CDR3 loop spans 15 amino acids. DNA for the CDR3: TGTGCCAGCAGCAGACTACTCAACCTCACAGATACGCAGTATTTT. Encoded protein: CASSRLLNLTDTQYF.

The genes are TRBV9 and TRBJ2-3, with D possibly matching TRBD2 (6 bases). There are 16 residues in the CDR3. V dropped 3 bases and J dropped 2 bases, with 16 bases sitting between them. Germline loops: CDR1 SGDLS, CDR2 YYNGEE. CDR3 sequence: CASSESGKGLTDTQYF. Written as DNA, the CDR3 is TGTGCCAGCAGCGAGAGTGGGAAGGGACTCACAGATACGCAGTATTTT.

This sequence joins TRBV7-6 and TRBJ1-4; possible D gene TRBD1, 5 bases. The germline V gene encodes CDR1 SGHVS and CDR2 FNYEAQ. Trimming took off 5 bases at V and 10 bases at J, with 17 bases between the two ends. The CDR3 has 14 amino acids. CDR3 sequence (DNA): TGTGCCAGCAGCGCCGGGTGGCGCGGGGGAAAACTGTTTTTT. Its translation is CASSAGWRGGKLFF. The variable domain in full, with the rest retrieved from reference TRBV7-6 and TRBJ1-4, is GAGVSQSPRYKVTKRGQDVALRCDPISGHVSLYWYRQALGQGPEFLTYFNYEAQQDKSGLPNDRFSAERPEGSISTLTIQRTEQRDSAMYRCASSAGWRGGKLFFGSGTQLSVL.

V usage is TRBV15 and J usage is TRBJ2-7; 7 bases match TRBD1. The V and J ends lost 4 bases and 1 base, in that order; junction bases with no gene match: 4. CDR3 length equals 14 residues. Germline-derived CDR1 and CDR2 are LNHNV and YYDKDF (reference sequence). This CDR3 reads CATSTGGTSYEQYF. Here the CDR3 DNA reads TGTGCCACCAGCACAGGGGGAACTTCCTACGAGCAGTACTTC. Drawing the rest from reference TRBV15 and TRBJ2-7, the complete variable domain is DAMVIQNPRYQVTQFGKPVTLSCSQTLNHNVMYWYQQKSSQAPKLLFHYYDKDFNNEADTPDNFQSRRPNTSFCFLDIRSPGLGDTAMYLCATSTGGTSYEQYFGPGTRLTVT.

This chain uses TRBV5-8 with TRBJ1-2, with D possibly matching TRBD1 (6 bases). This CDR3 comprises 13 residues. CDR1 is SGHTS, CDR2 YDEGEE, per germline. Trimming pared 1 base from V and 8 bases from J, leaving 12 bases between. In DNA form, the CDR3 reads TGTGCCAGCAGCTTGTACGGGGGGGCCGGCTACACCTTC. Protein product: CASSLYGGAGYTF.

V usage is TRBV5-1 and J usage is TRBJ1-1; D is ambiguous. The CDR3 sequence is 13 residues long. Germline lookup yields CDR1 SGHRS and CDR2 YFSETQ. V shed 0 bases and J shed 4 bases, with 7 bases lying between them. The CDR3: CASSLGDVTEAFF. In nucleotides, the CDR3 is TGCGCCAGCAGCTTGGGAGATGTCACTGAAGCTTTCTTT.

This clone was observed a handful of times. The chain links TRBV28 to TRBJ1-5; D ambiguous. The CDR3 totals 14 residues. Germline CDR1 is MDHEN and CDR2 is SYDVKM. Trimming shortened V by 10 bases and J by 1 base, and 14 bases separated the two germline ends. CDR3 sequence reads: CATTLGESNQPQHF. For the CDR3, the DNA is TGTGCCACCACCCTCGGTGAGAGCAATCAGCCCCAGCATTTT.

This sequence joins TRBV19 and TRBJ1-3; a possible D gene is TRBD1 (5 bases). V lost 5 bases and J 0 bases, leaving 8 bases between the germline ends. The CDR3 spans 14 residues. Germline CDR1 is LNHDA and CDR2 is SQIVND (reference sequence). CDR3 residues: CASSVTVSGNTIYF. As DNA, the CDR3 is TGTGCCAGTAGTGTGACAGTCTCTGGAAACACCATATATTTT.

This chain connects TRBV30 to TRBJ2-7, with 8 bases fitting TRBD1. Looked up from germline, CDR1 is GTSNPN and CDR2 is SVGIG (reference sequence). V was clipped by 0 bases and J by 3 bases; unmatched bases: 4. The CDR3 is 14 amino acids. CDR3 sequence (DNA): TGTGCCTGGAGTGTAATCGGACAGGGCTACGAGCAGTACTTC. This translates into CAWSVIGQGYEQYF.

About this clone itself: Other DNA sequences of this sample code for an identical CDR3. Here the CDR3 DNA reads TGTGCCAGCAGTTTGTTGGGGGCAGGCAATCAGCCCCAGCATTTT. Protein product: CASSLLGAGNQPQHF. The chain is built from TRBV27 and TRBJ1-5; a weak D match, TRBD1 (6 bases). The CDR3 covers 15 residues. Trimming stripped 3 bases from V and 2 bases from J, with 11 bases between. Germline CDR1 is MNHEY and CDR2 is SMNVEV (reference sequence).

This clone was observed a single time. This chain joins TRBV28 and TRBJ2-2; D is uncertain. V was clipped by 6 bases and J by 3 bases, with 14 bases between them. From germline, CDR1 is MDHEN and CDR2 SYDVKM. The CDR3 covers 15 residues. The CDR3 DNA reads TGTGCCAGCAGCACTATCCTACGGGACACCGGGGAGCTGTTTTTT. Translation: CASSTILRDTGELFF.

This clone is a singleton in its sample. Different DNA sequences within this sample yield the same CDR3. This rearrangement joins TRBV5-1 to TRBJ1-1; no clear D. The CDR3 spans 13 residues. From germline, CDR1 is SGHRS and CDR2 YFSETQ. V dropped 2 bases and J dropped 1 base, with 6 bases sitting between them. The CDR3 DNA reads as TGCGCCAGCAGCTTTACGGGGAACACTGAAGCTTTCTTT. As protein: CASSFTGNTEAFF.

This chain links TRBV27 with TRBJ2-3, with D possibly matching TRBD1 (6 bases). V lost 5 bases to trimming and J lost 5 bases, with 17 bases between them. The CDR3 contains 15 residues. Germline CDR1 reads MNHEY; CDR2 reads SMNVEV (reference sequence). CDR3 DNA: TGTGCCAGCAGTCCCTCCTGGGGGCTCGAAGATACGCAGTATTTT. This encodes CASSPSWGLEDTQYF.